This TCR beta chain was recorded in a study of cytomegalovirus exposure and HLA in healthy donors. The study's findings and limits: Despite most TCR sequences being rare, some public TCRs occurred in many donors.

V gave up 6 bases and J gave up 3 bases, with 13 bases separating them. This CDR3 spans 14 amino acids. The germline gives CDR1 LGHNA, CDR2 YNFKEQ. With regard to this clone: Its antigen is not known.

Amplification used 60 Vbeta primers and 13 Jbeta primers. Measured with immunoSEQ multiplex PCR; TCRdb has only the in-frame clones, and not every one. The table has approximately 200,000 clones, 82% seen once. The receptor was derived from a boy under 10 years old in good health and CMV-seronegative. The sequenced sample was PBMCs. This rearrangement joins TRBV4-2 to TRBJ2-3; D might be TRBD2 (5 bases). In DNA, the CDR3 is TGTGCCAGCAGACGGACTCCCGTGACAGATACGCAGTATTTT. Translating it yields CASRRTPVTDTQYF.